The 8 T cell receptor beta chains listed next were all sequenced from one sample in a study of T cell responses to AZD1222 COVID-19 vaccine. Sequencing was performed with immunoSEQ multiplex PCR; in TCRdb, only in-frame clones are kept and a portion is missing. Among about 75,000 clones, around 88% were seen once, and the ten largest hold about a tenth. The sequencing here drew on peripheral blood, taken 28 days after the second dose of the MenACWY control vaccine. Source of these receptors: an adult who received the MenACWY meningococcal vaccine as a control.

The chain couples TRBV7-9 to TRBJ1-2; D is undetermined. The germline V gene encodes CDR1 SEHNR and CDR2 FQNEAQ (reference sequence). V was pared by 7 bases and J by 6 bases, with 15 bases between. The CDR3 consists of 13 residues. The CDR3 coding sequence is TGTGCCAGCACCTCCCACCGACTGGATGGCTACACCTTC. Protein: CASTSHRLDGYTF.

J is TRBJ2-4 and V is TRBV6-5; tentative D call: TRBD1 (6 bases). V was pared by 6 bases and J by 4 bases, with 16 bases between. Germline V gives CDR1 MNHEY, CDR2 SVGAGI. The CDR3 is made up of 15 amino acids. The CDR3 spells CASRWTAWSKNIQYF. As DNA, the CDR3 is TGTGCCAGCAGATGGACAGCATGGTCGAAAAACATTCAGTACTTC.

The chain employs TRBV28 and TRBJ2-2; 7 bases match TRBD1. The CDR3 loop spans 13 amino acids. CDR1 MDHEN and CDR2 SYDVKM come from the germline V gene. The V segment lost 6 bases and the J segment 8 bases; nucleotides outside the gene matches: 6. DNA of the CDR3: TGTGCCAGCAGAGCTACAGGGGTTGGGGAGCTGTTTTTT. It translates to CASRATGVGELFF. Full variable domain (missing parts from reference TRBV28 and TRBJ2-2): DVKVTQSSRYLVKRTGEKVFLECVQDMDHENMFWYRQDPGLGLRLIYFSYDVKMKEKGDIPEGYSVSREKKERFSLILESASTNQTSMYLCASRATGVGELFFGEGSRLTVL.

The V call is TRBV6-4, the J call TRBJ2-6; TRBD1 aligns across 10 bases. V dropped 0 bases and J dropped 3; count of bases not matched to a gene: 5. Germline V gives CDR1 MRHNA, CDR2 SNTAGT. The CDR3 is made up of 18 amino acids. CDR3 residues: CASSDSRQGANGANVLTF. CDR3 nucleotide sequence: TGTGCCAGCAGTGACTCGAGACAGGGGGCGAATGGGGCCAACGTCCTGACTTTC.

This chain links TRBV11-3 with TRBJ2-2, with 10 positions matching TRBD1. Trimming removed 1 base from V and 3 bases from J; junction bases left unmatched: 2. CDR1 SGHNT and CDR2 YENEEA come from the germline V gene. The CDR3 totals 16 residues. The CDR3 nucleotides read TGTGCCAGCAGCTTAGGACAGGGGGCCGACACCGGGGAGCTGTTTTTT. Translated, it gives CASSLGQGADTGELFF.

V usage is TRBV11-1 and J usage is TRBJ2-7; D is perhaps TRBD1 (6 bases). V lost 6 bases, J lost 3 bases, and 15 bases lay in between. Germline CDR1 reads SGHAT; CDR2 reads FQDESV (reference sequence). CDR3 length equals 14 residues. Here the CDR3 DNA reads TGTGCCAGCAGGCCCCCGGGCAGGGGCTACGAGCAGTACTTC. This gives the protein CASRPPGRGYEQYF.

The chain combines TRBV5-5 with TRBJ1-2, with 7 bases aligning to TRBD1. V was pared by 5 bases and J by 2 bases, with 9 bases of the junction left unmatched. This CDR3 comprises 15 residues. The germline gives CDR1 SGHKS, CDR2 YYEKEE (reference sequence). In nucleotides, the CDR3 is TGTGCCAGCAGTTTTACAGGGGTGGGGAACTATGGCTACACCTTC. Residues: CASSFTGVGNYGYTF.

This rearrangement joins TRBV7-7 to TRBJ2-1; 7 bases align to TRBD2. J gave up 9 bases and V 6 bases, and 8 bases lay outside the gene matches. The CDR3 contains 13 residues. Germline V gene sequence: CDR1 SSHAT, CDR2 FNYEAQ (reference sequence). CDR3: CASSPDTSVEQFF. CDR3 bases: TGTGCCAGCAGTCCTGATACTAGCGTTGAGCAGTTCTTC.